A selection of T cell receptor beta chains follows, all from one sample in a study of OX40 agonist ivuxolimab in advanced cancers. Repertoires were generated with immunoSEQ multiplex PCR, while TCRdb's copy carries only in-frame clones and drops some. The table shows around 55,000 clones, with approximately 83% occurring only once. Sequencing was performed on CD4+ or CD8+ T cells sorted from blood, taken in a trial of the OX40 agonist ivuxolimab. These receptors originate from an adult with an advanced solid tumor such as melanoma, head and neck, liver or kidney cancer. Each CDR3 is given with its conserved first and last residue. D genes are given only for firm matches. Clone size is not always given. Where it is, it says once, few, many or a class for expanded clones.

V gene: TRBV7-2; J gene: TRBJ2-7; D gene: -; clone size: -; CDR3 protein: CASSLVSGGTPYEQYF; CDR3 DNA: TGTGCCAGCAGCTTAGTTTCTGGAGGGACCCCCTACGAGCAGTACTTC
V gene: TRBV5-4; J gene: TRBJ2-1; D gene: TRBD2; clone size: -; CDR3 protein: CASTLGGETWVNEQFF; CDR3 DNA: TGTGCCAGCACCTTGGGGGGGGAGACCTGGGTCAATGAGCAGTTCTTC
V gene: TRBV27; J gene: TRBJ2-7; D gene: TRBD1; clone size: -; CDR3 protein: CASSFGTVYEQYF; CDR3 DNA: TGTGCCAGCAGTTTCGGGACAGTCTACGAGCAGTACTTC
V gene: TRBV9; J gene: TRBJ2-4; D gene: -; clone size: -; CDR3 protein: CASSVSLGPQYF; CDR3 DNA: TGTGCCAGCAGCGTGAGCTTGGGACCGCAGTACTTC
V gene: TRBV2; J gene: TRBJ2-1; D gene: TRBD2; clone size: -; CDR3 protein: CASSFRGTSGRRGEQFF; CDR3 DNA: TGTGCCAGCAGCTTCCGAGGTACTAGCGGGAGGAGGGGTGAGCAGTTCTTC
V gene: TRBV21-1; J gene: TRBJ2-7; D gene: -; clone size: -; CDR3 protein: CASSKVRLACYEQYF; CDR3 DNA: TGTGCCAGCAGCAAAGTTAGACTAGCGTGCTACGAGCAGTACTTC
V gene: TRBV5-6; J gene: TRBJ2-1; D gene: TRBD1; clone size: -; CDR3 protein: CASSRRTGYNEQFF; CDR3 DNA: TGTGCCAGCAGCAGGCGGACAGGTTACAATGAGCAGTTCTTC
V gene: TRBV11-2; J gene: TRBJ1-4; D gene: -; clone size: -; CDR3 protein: CASSLSILRDAGNEKLFF; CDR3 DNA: TGTGCCAGCAGCTTATCAATCCTTCGGGACGCCGGCAATGAAAAACTGTTTTTT
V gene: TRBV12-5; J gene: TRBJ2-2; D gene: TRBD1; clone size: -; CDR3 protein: CASGFLTGGYANTGELFF; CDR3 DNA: TGTGCTAGTGGTTTTCTCACAGGGGGCTATGCGAACACCGGGGAGCTGTTTTTT
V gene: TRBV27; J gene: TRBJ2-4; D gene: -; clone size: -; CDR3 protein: CASSLRKDF; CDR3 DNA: TGTGCCAGCAGTTTACGGAAGGACTTC
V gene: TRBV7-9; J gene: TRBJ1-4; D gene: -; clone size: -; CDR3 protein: CASSLVAGEKLFF; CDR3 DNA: TGTGCCAGCAGCTTAGTTGCCGGGGAAAAACTGTTTTTT
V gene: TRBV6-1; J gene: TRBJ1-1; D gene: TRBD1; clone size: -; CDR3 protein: CASRMGRGLNTEAFF; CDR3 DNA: TGTGCCAGCAGGATGGGCAGGGGGCTGAACACTGAAGCTTTCTTT
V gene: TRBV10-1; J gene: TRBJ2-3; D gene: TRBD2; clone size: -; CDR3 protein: CASSDNSGSTDTQYF; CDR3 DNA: TGCGCCAGCAGTGATAATAGCGGGAGTACAGATACGCAGTATTTT
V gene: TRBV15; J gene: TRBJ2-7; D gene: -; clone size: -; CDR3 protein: CATRADSPGGEQYF; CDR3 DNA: TGTGCCACCAGGGCGGACAGCCCCGGTGGCGAGCAGTACTTC
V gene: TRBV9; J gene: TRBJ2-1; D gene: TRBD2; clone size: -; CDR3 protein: CASSGGRGSYNEQFF; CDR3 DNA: TGTGCCAGCAGCGGGGGGAGGGGCTCCTACAATGAGCAGTTCTTC
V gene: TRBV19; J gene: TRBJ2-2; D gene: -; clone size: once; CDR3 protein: CASSIVTLNTGELFF; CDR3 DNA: TGTGCCAGTAGTATTGTGACACTGAACACCGGGGAGCTGTTTTTT
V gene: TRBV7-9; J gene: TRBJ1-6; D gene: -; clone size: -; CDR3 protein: CASSRPGEDNSPLHF; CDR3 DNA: TGTGCCAGCAGCCGTCCGGGTGAGGATAATTCACCCCTCCACTTT
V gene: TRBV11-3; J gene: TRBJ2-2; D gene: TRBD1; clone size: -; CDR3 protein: CASSPRDRGSTGELFF; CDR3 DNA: TGTGCCAGCAGCCCCCGGGACAGGGGATCCACCGGGGAGCTGTTTTTT
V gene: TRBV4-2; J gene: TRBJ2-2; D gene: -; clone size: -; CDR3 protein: CASSQDRGVTGELFF; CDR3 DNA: TGTGCCAGCAGCCAAGACAGGGGGGTCACCGGGGAGCTGTTTTTT
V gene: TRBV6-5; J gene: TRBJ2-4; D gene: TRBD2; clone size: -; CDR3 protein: CAKGLAGTTKNIQYF; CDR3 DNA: TGTGCCAAAGGACTAGCGGGAACGACCAAAAACATTCAGTACTTC
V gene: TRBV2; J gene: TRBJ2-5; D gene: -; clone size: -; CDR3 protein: CASSVRVQETQYF; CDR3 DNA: TGTGCCAGCAGTGTAAGGGTCCAAGAGACCCAGTACTTC
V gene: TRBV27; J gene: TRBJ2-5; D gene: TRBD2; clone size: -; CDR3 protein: CASSTSGRNRETQYF; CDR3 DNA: TGTGCCAGCAGTACTAGCGGTAGAAATCGGGAGACCCAGTACTTC
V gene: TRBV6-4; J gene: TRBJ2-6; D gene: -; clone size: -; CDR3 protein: CASSDSLSGANVLTF; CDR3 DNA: TGTGCCAGCAGTGACTCACTCTCTGGGGCCAACGTCCTGACTTTC
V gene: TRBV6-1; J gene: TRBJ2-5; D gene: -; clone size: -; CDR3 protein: CASSEPLTRVRETQYF; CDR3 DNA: TGTGCCAGCAGTGAACCCCTCACACGGGTTAGAGAGACCCAGTACTTC
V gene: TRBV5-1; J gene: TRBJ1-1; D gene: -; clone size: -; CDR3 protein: CASSVSENTEAFF; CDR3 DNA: TGCGCCAGCAGCGTATCAGAGAACACTGAAGCTTTCTTT
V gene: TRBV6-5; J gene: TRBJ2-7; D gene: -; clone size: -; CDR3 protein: CASSPGDVSYEQYF; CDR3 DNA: TGTGCCAGCAGTCCCGGGGACGTATCTTACGAGCAGTACTTC
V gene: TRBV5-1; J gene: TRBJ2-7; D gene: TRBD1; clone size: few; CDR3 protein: CASSSSGTGNHEQYF; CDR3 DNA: TGCGCCAGCAGCTCATCCGGGACAGGGAACCACGAGCAGTACTTC
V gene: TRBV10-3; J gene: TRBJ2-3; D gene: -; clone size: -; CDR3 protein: CAISELGKYDTQYF; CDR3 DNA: TGTGCCATCAGTGAGCTGGGAAAGTACGATACGCAGTATTTT
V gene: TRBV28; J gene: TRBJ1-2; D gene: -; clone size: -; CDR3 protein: CASKSQDYGYTF; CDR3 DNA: TGTGCCAGCAAGTCCCAAGACTATGGCTACACCTTC
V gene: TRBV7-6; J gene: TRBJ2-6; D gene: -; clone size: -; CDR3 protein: CASSFIMTGSGANVLTF; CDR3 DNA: TGTGCCAGCAGCTTTATAATGACAGGATCTGGGGCCAACGTCCTGACTTTC
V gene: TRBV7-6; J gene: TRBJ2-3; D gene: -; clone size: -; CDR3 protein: CASSLQFSSTDTQYF; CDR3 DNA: TGTGCCAGCAGCCTACAGTTTAGTAGCACAGATACGCAGTATTTT
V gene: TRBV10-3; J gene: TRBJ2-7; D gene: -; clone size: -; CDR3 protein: CAIRRDSVSYEQYF; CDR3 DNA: TGTGCCATCAGGCGGGACAGTGTCTCCTACGAGCAGTACTTC
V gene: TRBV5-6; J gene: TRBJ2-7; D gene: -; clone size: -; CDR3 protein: CASSLRGLYEQYF; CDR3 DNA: TGTGCCAGCAGCCTCAGGGGTCTCTACGAGCAGTACTTC
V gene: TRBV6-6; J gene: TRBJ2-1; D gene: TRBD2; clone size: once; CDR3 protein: CASSFLREGPYNEQFF; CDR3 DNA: TGTGCCAGCAGTTTCCTCAGGGAGGGCCCCTACAATGAGCAGTTCTTC
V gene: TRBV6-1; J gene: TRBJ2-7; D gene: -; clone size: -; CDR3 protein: CASKSTGTSHYEQYF; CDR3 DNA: TGTGCCAGCAAATCTACCGGGACAAGCCACTACGAGCAGTACTTC
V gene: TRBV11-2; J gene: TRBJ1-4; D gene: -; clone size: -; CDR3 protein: CASSPSRATATNEKLFF; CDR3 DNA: TGTGCCAGCAGCCCTAGTCGGGCGACAGCAACTAATGAAAAACTGTTTTTT
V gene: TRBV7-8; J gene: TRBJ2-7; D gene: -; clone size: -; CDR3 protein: CASSTLASFDEQYF; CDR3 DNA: TGTGCCAGCAGCACACTAGCCAGTTTCGACGAGCAGTACTTC
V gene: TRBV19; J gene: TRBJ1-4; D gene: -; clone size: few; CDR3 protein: CASSIGGTTQKLFF; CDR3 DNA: TGTGCCAGTAGTATCGGCGGAACCACCCAAAAACTGTTTTTT
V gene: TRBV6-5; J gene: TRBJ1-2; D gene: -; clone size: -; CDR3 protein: CASSSFLSGYGYTF; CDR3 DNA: TGTGCCAGCAGTAGCTTTCTCTCGGGCTATGGCTACACCTTC
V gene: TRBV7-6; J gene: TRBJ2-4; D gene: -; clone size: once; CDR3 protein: CASSKYGGIQYF; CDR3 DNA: TGTGCCAGCAGCAAGTACGGTGGCATTCAGTACTTC
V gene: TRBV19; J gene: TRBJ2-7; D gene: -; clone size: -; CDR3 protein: CASKGRAYEQYF; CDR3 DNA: TGTGCCAGTAAGGGAAGGGCCTACGAGCAGTACTTC
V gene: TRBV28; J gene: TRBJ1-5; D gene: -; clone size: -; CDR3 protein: CAPRQPQHF; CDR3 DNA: TGTGCCCCCAGGCAGCCCCAGCATTTT
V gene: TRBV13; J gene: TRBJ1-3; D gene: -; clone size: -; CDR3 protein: CASSQGRTSGNTIYF; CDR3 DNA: TGTGCCAGCAGTCAAGGTCGGACCTCCGGAAACACCATATATTTT
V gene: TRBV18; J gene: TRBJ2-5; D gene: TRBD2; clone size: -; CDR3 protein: CASQPGLQETQYF; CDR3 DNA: TGTGCCAGCCAACCGGGACTACAAGAGACCCAGTACTTC
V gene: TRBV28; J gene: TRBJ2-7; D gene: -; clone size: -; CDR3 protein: CASSDALRTYEQYF; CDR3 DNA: TGTGCCAGCAGTGACGCGCTGCGAACCTACGAGCAGTACTTC
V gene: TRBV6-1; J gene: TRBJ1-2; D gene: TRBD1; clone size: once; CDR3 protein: CASSEGSTGDGYTF; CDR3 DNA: TGTGCCAGCAGTGAAGGCTCGACAGGGGATGGCTACACCTTC
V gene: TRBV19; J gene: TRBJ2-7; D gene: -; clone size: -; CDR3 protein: CASNEAGLPLSEQYF; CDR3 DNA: TGTGCCAGTAACGAGGCGGGACTCCCTCTCTCCGAGCAGTACTTC
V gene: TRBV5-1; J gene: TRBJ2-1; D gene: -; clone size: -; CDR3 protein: CASSSTGGEQFF; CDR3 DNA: TGCGCCAGCAGCTCCACCGGGGGTGAGCAGTTCTTC
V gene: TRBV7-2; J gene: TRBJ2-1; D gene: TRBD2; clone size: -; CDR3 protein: CASRLLPFASGPNEQFF; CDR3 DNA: TGTGCCAGCAGACTTCTCCCTTTTGCTAGCGGTCCCAATGAGCAGTTCTTC
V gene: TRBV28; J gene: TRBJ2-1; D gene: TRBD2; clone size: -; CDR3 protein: CASSPQTSGGSSYNEQFF; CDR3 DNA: TGTGCCAGCAGTCCCCAAACTAGCGGGGGGAGCTCCTACAATGAGCAGTTCTTC
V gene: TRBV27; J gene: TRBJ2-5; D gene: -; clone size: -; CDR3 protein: CASSLLGGGETQYF; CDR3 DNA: TGTGCCAGCAGTCTCCTAGGGGGGGGAGAGACCCAGTACTTC
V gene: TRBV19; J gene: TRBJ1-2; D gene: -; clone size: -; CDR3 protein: CASSVTGFYGYTF; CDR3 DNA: TGTGCCAGTAGTGTTACAGGGTTCTATGGCTACACCTTC